The 17 T cell receptor beta chains listed next were all sequenced from one sample in a study of blood T cell repertoires in COVID-19. The protocol was immunoSEQ multiplex PCR, while the TCRdb copy is restricted to in-frame clones and leaves out a portion. The sample lists under 300,000 clones; 75% to 85% were seen once. The specimen was peripheral blood. All receptors come from a man aged 40-49 years who had recovered from COVID-19.

The chain combines TRBV6-5 with TRBJ2-5; tentatively, D is TRBD1 (6 bases). CDR1 MNHEY and CDR2 SVGAGI come from the germline V gene. Trimming stripped 1 base from V and 2 bases from J, with 8 bases between. The CDR3 length is 14 residues. DNA for the CDR3: TGTGCCAGCAGTTACTGGGGGCATCAAGAGACCCAGTACTTC. Its translation is CASSYWGHQETQYF.

V and J are TRBV7-2 and TRBJ2-3; the match to TRBD1 covers 7 bases. Looked up from germline, CDR1 is SGHTA and CDR2 is FQGNSA. V dropped 6 bases and J dropped 3; count of bases not matched to a gene: 12. The CDR3 runs to 16 residues. CDR3 nucleotide sequence: TGTGCCAGCAGAAGAAACGGACAGGTTGTGACAGATACGCAGTATTTT. Translation gives CASRRNGQVVTDTQYF.

J is TRBJ2-7 and V is TRBV7-9; tentatively, D is TRBD1 (5 bases). The length of the CDR3 is 15 residues. V lost 5 bases and J lost 3, with 17 bases in between. Germline loops: CDR1 SEHNR, CDR2 FQNEAQ (reference sequence). The DNA for the CDR3 is TGTGCCAGCAGCCCATCCGTTGCAGGGATCTACGAGCAGTACTTC. Amino acid sequence: CASSPSVAGIYEQYF.

V and J are TRBV6-2 or TRBV6-3 and TRBJ2-5; 10 bases map to TRBD2. CDR1 is MNHEY and CDR2 is SVGEGT in the germline V gene. The CDR3 runs to 15 residues. V shed 5 bases, J shed 1 base, and the junction held 4 bases outside the gene matches. Here the CDR3 DNA reads TGTGCCAGCAGTCTTAGCGGGGGGATCCAAGAGACCCAGTACTTC. Translating it yields CASSLSGGIQETQYF.

The rearrangement links TRBV2 to TRBJ2-5; perhaps TRBD2 as D (6 bases). Trimming took off 7 bases at V and 9 bases at J, with 12 bases between the two ends. Germline CDR1 is SNHLY and CDR2 is FYNNEI. The CDR3 has 11 residues. The CDR3 DNA is TGTGCCAGCACCCTGGGGGAGGCCCAGTACTTC. Protein product: CASTLGEAQYF.

The rearrangement joins TRBV6-5 to TRBJ2-3; D is undetermined. Trimming stripped 5 bases from V and 1 base from J, with 7 bases between. The CDR3 has 13 residues. CDR1 is MNHEY, CDR2 SVGAGI, per germline. CDR3 sequence: CASSLAGTDTQYF. The CDR3, as DNA: TGTGCCAGCAGTCTCGCGGGCACAGATACGCAGTATTTT.

The gene calls are TRBV18 and TRBJ1-1; 7 nucleotides align to TRBD1. J gave up 0 bases and V 8 bases, and 6 bases lay outside the gene matches. Germline V gene lookup returns CDR1 KGHSH and CDR2 LQKENI. The CDR3 covers 14 residues. The CDR3 DNA is TGTGCCAGCACAATGGGACAGCTGAACACTGAAGCTTTCTTT. As protein: CASTMGQLNTEAFF.

The chain is built from TRBV6-2 or TRBV6-3 and TRBJ2-7; 13 bases map to TRBD2. The CDR3 runs to 19 residues. The J segment lost 3 bases and the V segment lost 2 bases, leaving 13 bases of the junction unmatched. Germline-derived CDR1 and CDR2 are MNHEY and SVGEGT. The CDR3, as DNA: TGTGCCAGCAGTTACCCTACACACCAGGGACTAGCGGGGTACTACGAGCAGTACTTC. Its protein is CASSYPTHQGLAGYYEQYF.

V is TRBV7-9 and J is TRBJ1-2, with unresolved D. CDR1 and CDR2 (germline): SEHNR, FQNEAQ (reference sequence). Between the trimmed V and J ends, which lost 5 bases and 0 bases, there was a span of 13 bases. The CDR3 has 15 amino acids. CDR3 nucleotide sequence: TGTGCCAGCAGCCCCCGGTGGGGAGCTAACTATGGCTACACCTTC. Its translation is CASSPRWGANYGYTF.

The chain is built from TRBV13 and TRBJ2-7; 10 bases are shared with TRBD1. Per germline, CDR1 PRHDT and CDR2 FYEKMQ (reference sequence). The ends lost 5 bases at V and 3 bases at J; junction bases unmatched: 13. There are 17 residues in the CDR3. CDR3 amino acids: CASSPNAHRDRGYEQYF. The CDR3, as DNA: TGTGCCAGCAGCCCCAACGCCCACCGGGACAGGGGCTACGAGCAGTACTTC.

CDR3 nucleotide sequence: TGTGCCAGCTCACCAAACGAACCCGGGGACAGAGGAAACACCATATATTTT. Its protein is CASSPNEPGDRGNTIYF. The chain recombines TRBV18 with TRBJ1-3; TRBD1 aligns across 7 bases. CDR1 KGHSH and CDR2 LQKENI come from the germline V gene. Unmatched junction bases numbered 11, after V lost 2 bases and J lost 4 bases. The length of the CDR3 is 17 residues. Full variable domain (rest looked up from reference TRBV18 and TRBJ1-3): NAGVMQNPRHLVRRRGQEARLRCSPMKGHSHVYWYRQLPEEGLKFMVYLQKENIIDESGMPKERFSAEFPKEGPSILRIQQVVRGDSAAYFCASSPNEPGDRGNTIYFGEGSWLTVV.

V gene TRBV5-6 combines with J gene TRBJ1-2; D remains unclear. With 0 bases removed from V and 7 bases from J, the gap between germline ends came to 7 bases. Germline CDR1 is SGHDT and CDR2 is YYEEEE. The CDR3 runs to 12 residues. CDR3 sequence reads: CASSLALVGYTF. CDR3 DNA sequence: TGTGCCAGCAGCTTGGCCCTAGTTGGCTACACCTTC. Filled out from reference TRBV5-6 and TRBJ1-2, the complete variable domain reads DAGVTQSPTHLIKTRGQQVTLRCSPKSGHDTVSWYQQALGQGPQFIFQYYEEEERQRGNFPDRFSGHQFPNYSSELNVNALLLGDSALYLCASSLALVGYTFGSGTRLTVV.

CDR3 protein: CASSVERGRDTQYF. CDR3 coding DNA: TGTGCCAGCAGTGTCGAGCGGGGGCGGGATACGCAGTATTTT. The V call is TRBV2, the J call TRBJ2-3, with 8 bases matching TRBD2. Germline CDR1 reads SNHLY; CDR2 reads FYNNEI. The CDR3 length is 14 residues. The junction had 6 bases not matched to a gene; V was cut back by 4 bases and J by 6 bases. Drawing the rest from reference TRBV2 and TRBJ2-3, the complete variable domain is EPEVTQTPSHQVTQMGQEVILRCVPISNHLYFYWYRQILGQKVEFLVSFYNNEISEKSEIFDDQFSVERPDGSNFTLKIRSTKLEDSAMYFCASSVERGRDTQYFGPGTRLTVL.

The J gene is TRBJ1-3, the V gene TRBV4-3; no clear D gene. This CDR3 has 15 amino acids. The germline V gene has CDR1 LGHNA and CDR2 YSLEER. Between the trimmed V and J ends, which lost 0 bases and 3 bases, there was a span of 9 bases. CDR3 DNA: TGCGCCAGCAGCCAAGATCTCGGCGGTGGAAACACCATATATTTT. This encodes CASSQDLGGGNTIYF.

V gene TRBV2 combines with J gene TRBJ1-2; D perhaps matches TRBD1 (5 bases). The CDR3 loop spans 15 amino acids. V shed 3 bases and J shed 5 bases, with 16 bases lying between them. CDR1 is SNHLY and CDR2 is FYNNEI in the germline V gene. In DNA, the CDR3 is TGTGCCAGCAGTGAGTGGAGGGGAGGTCCATATGGCTACACCTTC. This sequence encodes CASSEWRGGPYGYTF.

V is TRBV18 and J is TRBJ2-7, with 13 bases identical to TRBD2. Trimming took 1 base from V and 7 from J; bases not matched to a gene: 7. The CDR3 totals 16 residues. Germline loops: CDR1 KGHSH, CDR2 LQKENI. The CDR3 loop is CASSPRGLAGRLEQYF. The CDR3 DNA follows: TGTGCCAGCTCACCACGGGGACTAGCGGGACGTCTGGAGCAGTACTTC.

The V and J genes are TRBV30 and TRBJ1-6; D call uncertain. Germline V lookup: CDR1 GTSNPN, CDR2 SVGIG (reference sequence). The CDR3 is 13 amino acids. V was cut by 1 base and J by 6 bases, with 7 bases left in between. CDR3 nucleotides: TGTGCCTGGAGTGAAGGGAGTAATTCACCCCTCCACTTT. Translated, it gives CAWSEGSNSPLHF.